This TCR beta chain is drawn from a study of shared clonotypes between healthy human individuals. Every donor was a Caucasian adult from Nashville, Tennessee. CD4+ cell separation produced CD45RA+ naive and CD45RA-negative memory subsets. The test was conducted at deep level. A roughly 200 ng quantity of DNA, roughly 32,000 T cell genomes, went into the sorted-subset replicate PCRs. The method was immunoSEQ multiplex PCR; TCRdb's version includes in-frame clones alone and lacks a portion of them. The sample includes roughly 500,000 clones, about 96% of them seen just once. Details on this clone: At one of its ends the junction is not consistent with the germline gene, which may arise from a read error.

Germline CDR1 SGHRS, CDR2 YFSETQ. The CDR3 runs to 13 residues. This sequence was found in a woman in her twenties or thirties in good health. Sequencing was done on a sample of naive CD4+ T cells sorted from blood. The subset denotes: CD45RA+ positively selected. The chain recombines TRBV5-1 with TRBJ2-1, with unresolved D. In DNA form, the CDR3 reads TGCGCCAGCAGCTTGGACTCTAACAAGGAGCAGTTCTTC. This sequence encodes CASSLDSNKEQFF.